This TCR beta chain emerged from a study of T-cell reconstitution after alpha-beta-depleted transplantation in children. Molecular barcoding with unique molecular identifiers was used for the TCRbeta library. TCRdb called the PCR reads again in MiXCR, with one record for every CDR3 protein. Of hundreds of thousands of distinct CDR3 sequences listed, approximately 16% are singletons. There are a few counts of this clonotype. This material consisted of PBMCs from the stem cell graft donor, taken from the stem cell graft. The source is a human donor who donated a stem cell graft to a child with acute myeloid leukemia.

CDR3 sequence: CSATPTSLAKNIQYF. The CDR3 nucleotides are TGCAGTGCTACACCCACTAGCTTGGCCAAAAACATTCAGTACTTC. The gene calls are TRBV20-1 and TRBJ2-4; tentative D call: TRBD2 (6 bases). The CDR3 length is 15 residues. Deletions cut 4 bases from V and 1 base from J, with 14 bases between. Germline lookup yields CDR1 DFQATT and CDR2 SNEGSKA (reference sequence).